The rows below give T cell receptor beta chains drawn from one sample of a study of blood T cell repertoires in COVID-19. The assay was immunoSEQ multiplex PCR, and TCRdb's table has in-frame clones only and misses some. The repertoire holds 100,000 to 150,000 clones, with 70% to 75% as singletons. Sequencing was carried out using peripheral blood. The origin of the receptors is a man aged 80 or over with COVID-19, enrolled during active disease. Each CDR3 is given with its conserved first and last residue. D genes are given only for firm matches. Not all rows give a size; the values are once, few, many and, for expanded clones, a class.

size: NA; V: TRBV25-1; D: NA; J: TRBJ2-7; CDR3: CASSELGTRGLHEQYF; DNA: TGTGCCAGCAGTGAATTGGGTACTAGAGGTCTCCACGAGCAGTACTTC
size: NA; V: TRBV14; D: TRBD1; J: TRBJ1-4; CDR3: CASSQVDRVAQNEKLFF; DNA: TGTGCCAGCAGCCAAGTTGACAGGGTTGCCCAGAATGAAAAACTGTTTTTT
size: NA; V: TRBV11-2; D: NA; J: TRBJ2-7; CDR3: CASSFGDSSTYEQYF; DNA: TGTGCCAGCAGCTTCGGGGACTCGTCGACCTACGAGCAGTACTTC
size: NA; V: TRBV5-1; D: TRBD2; J: TRBJ2-4; CDR3: CARESGTSGRAENIQYF; DNA: TGCGCCAGGGAATCCGGGACTAGCGGGAGGGCGGAAAACATTCAGTACTTC
size: NA; V: TRBV6-2/TRBV6-3; D: TRBD1; J: TRBJ1-3; CDR3: CASSRATGLSGNTIYF; DNA: TGTGCCAGCAGCCGCGCGACAGGGCTCTCTGGAAACACCATATATTTT
size: NA; V: TRBV7-8; D: TRBD2; J: TRBJ2-6; CDR3: CASSLAGLDFSGANVLTF; DNA: TGTGCCAGCAGCTTAGCAGGACTAGATTTCTCTGGGGCCAACGTCCTGACTTTC
size: NA; V: TRBV6-1; D: NA; J: TRBJ2-2; CDR3: CASSIPTGELFF; DNA: TGTGCCAGCAGTATCCCAACCGGGGAGCTGTTTTTT
size: few; V: TRBV7-3; D: NA; J: TRBJ1-1; CDR3: CASSRTPNTEAFF; DNA: TGTGCCAGCAGCCGGACACCTAACACTGAAGCTTTCTTT
size: NA; V: TRBV3-1/TRBV3-2; D: TRBD1; J: TRBJ1-4; CDR3: CASSQGTGWEKLFF; DNA: TGTGCCAGCAGCCAAGGGACAGGGTGGGAAAAACTGTTTTTT
size: once; V: TRBV29-1; D: TRBD1; J: TRBJ1-5; CDR3: CSVLLSTPGTANQPQHF; DNA: TGCAGCGTTCTACTTTCCACACCCGGGACAGCTAATCAGCCCCAGCATTTT
size: NA; V: TRBV10-3; D: NA; J: TRBJ2-3; CDR3: CAISERTGTDTQYF; DNA: TGTGCCATCAGTGAGAGGACAGGCACAGATACGCAGTATTTT
size: NA; V: TRBV9; D: NA; J: TRBJ2-5; CDR3: CASSRQAGETQYF; DNA: TGTGCCAGCAGCAGACAAGCAGGAGAGACCCAGTACTTC
size: NA; V: TRBV7-9; D: NA; J: TRBJ1-2; CDR3: CASSFVNSYGYTF; DNA: TGTGCCAGCAGCTTCGTTAATTCTTATGGCTACACCTTC
size: NA; V: TRBV7-9; D: TRBD1; J: TRBJ2-2; CDR3: CASSLTTGGGETGELFF; DNA: TGTGCCAGCAGCTTAACCACAGGGGGAGGAGAAACCGGGGAGCTGTTTTTT
size: NA; V: TRBV24-1; D: NA; J: TRBJ2-7; CDR3: CATSDSILGAEQYF; DNA: TGTGCCACCAGTGATTCAATCCTCGGAGCCGAGCAGTACTTC
size: NA; V: TRBV5-1; D: TRBD2; J: TRBJ2-1; CDR3: CASSLGLAPNEQFF; DNA: TGCGCCAGCAGCTTAGGACTAGCGCCCAATGAGCAGTTCTTC
size: NA; V: TRBV28; D: NA; J: TRBJ1-2; CDR3: CATQPTGRHYGYTF; DNA: TGTGCCACCCAACCAACAGGGCGCCACTATGGCTACACCTTC
size: NA; V: TRBV18; D: NA; J: TRBJ2-3; CDR3: CASSPTGGLRNTDTQYF; DNA: TGTGCCAGCTCACCAACAGGGGGACTAAGAAACACAGATACGCAGTATTTT
size: NA; V: TRBV5-1; D: NA; J: TRBJ2-1; CDR3: CASSFDPSGLNEQFF; DNA: TGCGCCAGCTCCTTCGACCCCAGTGGGCTTAATGAGCAGTTCTTC
size: NA; V: TRBV28; D: NA; J: TRBJ1-4; CDR3: CASSLEFAMREKLFF; DNA: TGTGCCAGCAGTTTAGAGTTCGCCATGCGGGAAAAACTGTTTTTT
size: NA; V: TRBV28; D: TRBD1; J: TRBJ2-7; CDR3: CAARSEGTGPYEQYF; DNA: TGTGCCGCCCGTTCTGAGGGGACAGGGCCTTACGAGCAGTACTTC
size: once; V: TRBV4-2; D: NA; J: TRBJ2-2; CDR3: CACSQNVWGDPGELFF; DNA: TGTGCCTGCAGCCAAAACGTGTGGGGGGACCCCGGGGAGCTGTTTTTT
size: NA; V: TRBV7-9; D: NA; J: TRBJ2-3; CDR3: CASSSTKGGTDTQYF; DNA: TGTGCCAGCAGCTCTACCAAGGGAGGCACAGATACGCAGTATTTT
size: many; V: TRBV5-6; D: TRBD1; J: TRBJ2-5; CDR3: CASSVGQQETQYF; DNA: TGTGCCAGCAGCGTGGGACAGCAAGAGACCCAGTACTTC
size: NA; V: TRBV11-3; D: TRBD1; J: TRBJ2-7; CDR3: CASSEGGTGVHEQYF; DNA: TGTGCCAGCAGCGAAGGGGGGACAGGGGTCCACGAGCAGTACTTC
size: few; V: TRBV6-5; D: TRBD1; J: TRBJ1-5; CDR3: CASSYGTGGGQPQHF; DNA: TGTGCCAGCAGTTACGGGACAGGGGGCGGCCAGCCCCAGCATTTT
size: NA; V: TRBV14; D: NA; J: TRBJ2-1; CDR3: CPAGSSWYNEQFF; DNA: TGCCCCGCCGGCTCTAGTTGGTACAATGAGCAGTTCTTC
size: NA; V: TRBV11-3; D: TRBD1; J: TRBJ1-4; CDR3: CASSQGTATNEKLFF; DNA: TGTGCCAGCAGCCAGGGGACAGCTACTAATGAAAAACTGTTTTTT
size: NA; V: TRBV6-5; D: TRBD1; J: TRBJ1-1; CDR3: CASSYGTDPSRAFF; DNA: TGTGCCAGCAGTTATGGGACAGACCCAAGTAGAGCTTTCTTT
size: NA; V: TRBV6-2/TRBV6-3; D: TRBD1; J: TRBJ1-2; CDR3: CASSFRRQGAGGYTF; DNA: TGTGCCAGCAGTTTCAGGCGACAGGGGGCAGGTGGCTACACCTTC
size: NA; V: TRBV4-3; D: TRBD1; J: TRBJ1-4; CDR3: CASSQDGQGALKLFF; DNA: TGCGCCAGCAGCCAAGATGGCCAGGGGGCTTTGAAACTGTTTTTT
size: NA; V: TRBV21-1; D: NA; J: TRBJ2-7; CDR3: CASSKGADRVRLGYEQYF; DNA: TGTGCCAGCAGCAAAGGGGCCGACAGAGTCCGGCTAGGCTACGAGCAGTACTTC
size: NA; V: TRBV23-1; D: NA; J: TRBJ2-1; CDR3: CVARRARYNEQFF; DNA: TGCGTTGCCCGGCGGGCCCGTTACAATGAGCAGTTCTTC
size: NA; V: TRBV28; D: TRBD2; J: TRBJ2-1; CDR3: CASTISGRAVNEQFF; DNA: TGTGCCAGCACTATCAGCGGGAGGGCCGTCAATGAGCAGTTCTTC
size: NA; V: TRBV11-2; D: TRBD1; J: TRBJ2-5; CDR3: CASSSTGRETQYF; DNA: TGTGCCAGCAGCTCGACAGGGCGGGAGACCCAGTACTTC
size: NA; V: TRBV5-1; D: NA; J: TRBJ1-2; CDR3: CASSSQAYYGYTF; DNA: TGCGCCAGCAGCTCACAGGCCTACTATGGCTACACCTTC
size: NA; V: TRBV6-5; D: TRBD2; J: TRBJ2-7; CDR3: CASSYSITSGLFGQYF; DNA: TGTGCCAGCAGTTACTCGATCACTAGCGGGCTTTTCGGGCAGTACTTC
size: NA; V: TRBV7-2; D: NA; J: TRBJ2-3; CDR3: CASSFRLVEGTDTQYF; DNA: TGTGCCAGCAGCTTTCGACTAGTAGAGGGCACAGATACGCAGTATTTT
size: NA; V: TRBV5-1; D: NA; J: TRBJ1-1; CDR3: CASTLQGVLNTEAFF; DNA: TGCGCCAGCACTCTTCAGGGTGTACTGAACACTGAAGCTTTCTTT
size: few; V: TRBV9; D: TRBD2; J: TRBJ2-1; CDR3: CASSLSVGRALDNEQFF; DNA: TGTGCCAGCAGCCTCTCTGTCGGGAGGGCCCTCGACAATGAGCAGTTCTTC
size: NA; V: TRBV4-2; D: TRBD1; J: TRBJ1-4; CDR3: CASSQPSGQGNEKLFF; DNA: TGTGCCAGCAGCCAACCCTCGGGACAGGGTAATGAAAAACTGTTTTTT
size: NA; V: TRBV10-1; D: NA; J: TRBJ2-7; CDR3: CASSVGCSYEQYF; DNA: TGCGCCAGCAGTGTTGGCTGCTCCTACGAGCAGTACTTC
size: NA; V: TRBV7-9; D: TRBD1; J: TRBJ1-1; CDR3: CASSSGQGSTEAFF; DNA: TGTGCCAGCAGCTCGGGACAGGGGAGCACTGAAGCTTTCTTT
size: NA; V: TRBV6-5; D: NA; J: TRBJ2-5; CDR3: CASSTRTGKETQYF; DNA: TGTGCCAGCAGTACTCGAACAGGGAAGGAGACCCAGTACTTC
size: NA; V: TRBV7-6; D: TRBD2; J: TRBJ2-1; CDR3: CASSLRGGSSYNEQFF; DNA: TGTGCCAGCAGCTTAAGGGGCGGGAGCTCCTACAATGAGCAGTTCTTC
size: NA; V: TRBV5-1; D: NA; J: TRBJ2-7; CDR3: CASSLSRDRSSYEQYF; DNA: TGCGCCAGCAGCTTGTCTCGCGACAGGTCCTCCTACGAGCAGTACTTC
size: NA; V: TRBV7-3; D: TRBD1; J: TRBJ1-2; CDR3: CASSLSGGNYGYTF; DNA: TGTGCCAGCAGCTTATCAGGGGGTAACTATGGCTACACCTTC
size: NA; V: TRBV12-3/TRBV12-4; D: TRBD1; J: TRBJ2-7; CDR3: CASSPTGGKQYF; DNA: TGTGCCAGCAGTCCGACAGGGGGAAAACAGTACTTC
size: NA; V: TRBV27; D: NA; J: TRBJ1-1; CDR3: CASSQLWNTEAFF; DNA: TGTGCCAGCAGCCAACTATGGAACACTGAAGCTTTCTTT
size: NA; V: TRBV19; D: TRBD2; J: TRBJ2-5; CDR3: CASSMEGGRAVETQYF; DNA: TGTGCCAGTAGTATGGAGGGCGGGAGGGCCGTAGAGACCCAGTACTTC
size: NA; V: TRBV7-6; D: NA; J: TRBJ2-1; CDR3: CASSPRGSSSYNEQFF; DNA: TGTGCCAGCAGCCCGCGCGGGTCGAGCTCCTACAATGAGCAGTTCTTC
size: NA; V: TRBV9; D: NA; J: TRBJ2-4; CDR3: CASSVDAVAKNIQYF; DNA: TGTGCCAGCAGCGTAGATGCGGTAGCCAAAAACATTCAGTACTTC
size: few; V: TRBV19; D: TRBD1; J: TRBJ2-7; CDR3: CASSPPDRAPYEQYF; DNA: TGTGCCAGTAGTCCCCCGGACAGGGCTCCCTACGAGCAGTACTTC
size: NA; V: TRBV13; D: NA; J: TRBJ1-6; CDR3: CASSFTERRSPLHF; DNA: TGTGCCAGCAGCTTCACGGAGAGAAGATCACCCCTCCACTTT
size: NA; V: TRBV3-1/TRBV3-2; D: TRBD2; J: TRBJ2-3; CDR3: CASSQILAGDTDTQYF; DNA: TGTGCCAGCAGCCAAATACTAGCGGGGGACACAGATACGCAGTATTTT